This entry is about one T cell receptor (beta chain). The antigen is undetermined. This sample was included in a study of multiple sclerosis patients with progressive multifocal leukoencephalopathy. General study findings and limits: Clones expanded at PML were already present before and during natalizumab.

Per the germline V gene, CDR1 is SGHNT and CDR2 is YYREEE (reference sequence). The CDR3 has 14 residues. V lost 8 bases to trimming and J lost 3 bases; unmatched junction nucleotides: 8. The time point was: before natalizumab initiation. Some clones are missing from TCRdb's copy, which holds only in-frame ones; the method was immunoSEQ multiplex PCR. The sample has some 30,000 clones; more than 85% are singletons. This clonotype was sampled from a man aged 25-40 years with multiple sclerosis. The chain employs TRBV5-4 and TRBJ1-3; TRBD1 aligns across 7 bases. Material for sequencing was PBMCs. The CDR3 spells CASHSRGSGNTIYF. CDR3 sequence (DNA): TGTGCCAGTCACTCCAGGGGGAGTGGAAACACCATATATTTT.